This section outlines one T cell receptor (beta chain) sequence together with its context. Its specificity is unknown. These data originate in a study of T-cell memory formation after mild COVID-19. Study-level findings and limits: Confirmation was lacking for SARS-CoV-2 specificity of second-wave clones that peaked on day 37.

Each CDR3 protein is one row after TCRdb ran MiXCR on the 5' RACE reads. The table shows a few hundred thousand distinct CDR3 sequences, with 15% to 20% occurring only once. Per the germline V gene, CDR1 is SGHTA and CDR2 is FQGNSA. Trimming pared 1 base from V and 7 bases from J, leaving 23 bases between. The CDR3 is 18 amino acids. The chain has TRBV7-2 and TRBJ1-5; D unclear. The sequencing input was PBMCs or a T cell subset sorted from them (not recorded which). This clonotype was obtained from a man aged 18 to 30 who had mild COVID-19 (a few samples of this study predate the infection). Cell type and time point are not known. The CDR3 is CASSLGGQLQGISQPQHF. In DNA form, the CDR3 reads TGTGCCAGCAGCTTAGGAGGTCAGTTGCAAGGGATTTCCCAGCCCCAGCATTTT.